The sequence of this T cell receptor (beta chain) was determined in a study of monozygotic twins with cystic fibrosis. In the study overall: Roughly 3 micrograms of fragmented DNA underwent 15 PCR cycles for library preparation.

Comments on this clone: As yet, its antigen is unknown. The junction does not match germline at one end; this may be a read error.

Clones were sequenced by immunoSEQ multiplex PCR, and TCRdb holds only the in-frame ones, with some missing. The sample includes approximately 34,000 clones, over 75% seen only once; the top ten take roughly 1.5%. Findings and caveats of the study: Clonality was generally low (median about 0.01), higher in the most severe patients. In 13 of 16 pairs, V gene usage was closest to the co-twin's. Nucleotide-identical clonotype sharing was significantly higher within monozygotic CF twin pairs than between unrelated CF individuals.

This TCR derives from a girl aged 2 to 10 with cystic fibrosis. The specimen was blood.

As DNA, the CDR3 is TGTGCCAGCAGGGAAGACAGGGGGAACACCGGGGAGCTGTTTTTT. Protein: CASREDRGNTGELFF. The rearrangement joins TRBV2 to TRBJ2-2; 8 bases fit TRBD1. Germline CDR1 is SNHLY and CDR2 is FYNNEI. CDR3 length equals 15 residues.